This is a list of T cell receptor beta chains from one sample in a study of blood T cell repertoires in COVID-19. Repertoires were generated with immunoSEQ multiplex PCR, while TCRdb's copy carries only in-frame clones and drops some. The repertoire consists of tens of thousands of clones, with about nine tenths occurring once and the leading ten covering less than 5%. The specimen sequenced was peripheral blood. These receptors were taken from a woman in her fifties or sixties in a cohort sampled during active COVID-19. Both conserved end residues are part of each CDR3. A D gene is named only where the DNA matches it firmly. Clone sizes are given selectively: once, few, many, or a class where the clone is expanded.

. | TRBJ2-7 | TRBV6-2/TRBV6-3 | TRBD2 | CASSYHLAGRDGSYEQYF | TGTGCCAGCAGTTACCACCTAGCGGGAAGGGACGGTAGCTACGAGCAGTACTTC
. | TRBJ2-6 | TRBV6-4 | TRBD1 | CASRRTGDAGANVLTF | TGTGCCAGCAGACGGACAGGGGATGCTGGGGCCAACGTCCTGACTTTC
. | TRBJ1-1 | TRBV5-1 | TRBD1 | CASSPPTGGRTEAFF | TGCGCCAGCAGCCCACCGACAGGGGGCAGGACTGAAGCTTTCTTT
. | TRBJ2-7 | TRBV20-1 | . | CSASNNYEQYF | TGCAGTGCTAGTAACAATTACGAGCAGTACTTC
. | TRBJ2-7 | TRBV9 | TRBD1 | CASSTGQGLSYEQYF | TGTGCCAGCAGCACGGGACAGGGGTTGTCCTACGAGCAGTACTTC
. | TRBJ2-2 | TRBV11-2 | TRBD2 | CASSSPRGGLTGELFF | TGTGCCAGCAGCTCCCCACGGGGGGGCCTCACCGGGGAGCTGTTTTTT
. | TRBJ2-3 | TRBV19 | . | CASSKDRWGPDTQYF | TGTGCCAGTAGTAAGGACCGGTGGGGCCCAGATACGCAGTATTTT
. | TRBJ2-3 | TRBV5-6 | . | CASTKLATDTQYF | TGTGCCAGCACCAAACTAGCAACTGATACGCAGTATTTT
. | TRBJ2-1 | TRBV10-1 | TRBD2 | CASTALAGEGEQFF | TGCGCCAGCACGGCACTAGCGGGAGAAGGAGAGCAGTTCTTC
. | TRBJ1-2 | TRBV19 | TRBD1 | CASRPRTGPYGYTF | TGTGCCAGTAGGCCTCGGACAGGGCCCTATGGCTACACCTTC
few | TRBJ1-5 | TRBV9 | . | CASSPSAGSNQPQHF | TGTGCCAGCAGCCCCTCGGCGGGGAGCAATCAGCCCCAGCATTTT
. | TRBJ2-6 | TRBV12-1 | . | CASSLGRTGGCGANVLTF | TGTGCCAGCAGCTTGGGTCGGACAGGGGGCTGTGGGGCCAACGTCCTGACTTTC
. | TRBJ1-1 | TRBV11-2 | TRBD1 | CASSWGQGITEAFF | TGTGCCAGCAGCTGGGGACAGGGAATCACTGAAGCTTTCTTT
. | TRBJ2-3 | TRBV10-3 | . | CASYSTSTDTQYF | TGTGCCTCCTACTCAACTAGCACAGATACGCAGTATTTT
. | TRBJ2-1 | TRBV7-3 | TRBD1 | CASSPNGQGAYNEQFF | TGTGCCAGCAGCCCAAACGGACAGGGTGCTTACAATGAGCAGTTCTTC
. | TRBJ1-1 | TRBV5-1 | TRBD1 | CASSKGANTEAFF | TGCGCCAGCAGCAAGGGGGCGAACACTGAAGCTTTCTTT
. | TRBJ1-4 | TRBV5-5 | TRBD1 | CASSLVGGGSEKLFF | TGTGCCAGCAGCTTGGTAGGGGGCGGTAGTGAAAAACTGTTTTTT
. | TRBJ2-5 | TRBV5-1 | . | CASSLGEKETQYF | TGCGCCAGCAGCTTGGGAGAGAAAGAGACCCAGTACTTC
. | TRBJ2-7 | TRBV6-5 | TRBD1 | CASSRDRGSYEQYF | TGTGCCAGCAGTCGGGACAGGGGGAGCTACGAGCAGTACTTC
. | TRBJ1-2 | TRBV7-9 | . | CASSFGARGPSGYTF | TGTGCCAGCAGCTTTGGGGCCAGGGGACCGAGTGGCTACACCTTC
once | TRBJ2-7 | TRBV24-1 | TRBD2 | CATSDFEASGRYEQYF | TGTGCCACCAGTGATTTTGAGGCTAGCGGGCGTTACGAGCAGTACTTC
. | TRBJ1-1 | TRBV5-6 | . | CASSSYRQTNTEAFF | TGTGCCAGCAGCTCATATAGACAGACGAACACTGAAGCTTTCTTT
. | TRBJ2-3 | TRBV7-9 | . | CASSPGGALTTDTQYF | TGTGCCAGCAGCCCTGGGGGGGCACTAACCACAGATACGCAGTATTTT
once | TRBJ1-6 | TRBV7-9 | . | CASSTAGLVSPLHF | TGTGCCAGCAGCACCGCGGGTTTGGTTTCACCCCTCCACTTT
. | TRBJ2-1 | TRBV9 | . | CASSVSGGSYNEQFF | TGTGCCAGCAGCGTGAGCGGAGGCTCCTACAATGAGCAGTTCTTC
. | TRBJ2-5 | TRBV5-4 | TRBD2 | CASSFGTSGGGETQYF | TGTGCCAGCAGCTTCGGGACTAGCGGGGGGGGAGAGACCCAGTACTTC
once | TRBJ2-7 | TRBV2 | TRBD1 | CASSLQPQGLISSYEQYF | TGTGCCAGCAGCCTCCAACCACAGGGGTTAATAAGCTCCTACGAGCAGTACTTC
few | TRBJ2-1 | TRBV18 | TRBD1 | CASSRDRDYNEQFF | TGTGCCAGCTCGCGGGACAGGGACTACAATGAGCAGTTCTTC
. | TRBJ2-7 | TRBV5-4 | TRBD1 | CASSDRTGASYEQYF | TGTGCCAGCAGTGACCGGACAGGGGCCTCCTACGAGCAGTACTTC
. | TRBJ2-2 | TRBV4-1 | . | CASSRTWEGQSTGELFF | TGCGCCAGCAGCAGGACTTGGGAAGGACAGTCCACCGGGGAGCTGTTTTTT
. | TRBJ1-2 | TRBV21-1 | . | CASSDIQGNYGYTF | TGTGCCAGCAGCGACATACAGGGGAACTATGGCTACACCTTC
. | TRBJ2-3 | TRBV9 | TRBD2 | CASSARTSLDTQYF | TGTGCCAGCAGCGCCCGGACTAGTCTGGATACGCAGTATTTT
. | TRBJ1-1 | TRBV7-9 | TRBD1 | CASSLARTGQYMNTEAFF | TGTGCCAGCAGCTTAGCCCGGACGGGACAGTACATGAACACTGAAGCTTTCTTT
. | TRBJ1-2 | TRBV10-3 | . | CAISEIQGKDGYTF | TGTGCCATCAGTGAGATTCAGGGTAAGGATGGCTACACCTTC
. | TRBJ1-6 | TRBV18 | TRBD1 | CASSQNTGVNSPLHF | TGTGCCAGCTCCCAAAATACAGGGGTAAATTCACCCCTCCACTTT
. | TRBJ2-5 | TRBV5-1 | TRBD2 | CASSLAGLAGQETQYF | TGCGCCAGCAGCTTGGCGGGACTAGCGGGGCAAGAGACCCAGTACTTC
. | TRBJ2-2 | TRBV7-3 | . | CASSVAVNTGELFF | TGTGCCAGCAGCGTTGCAGTGAACACCGGGGAGCTGTTTTTT
. | TRBJ2-3 | TRBV5-1 | TRBD2 | CASSLAGVDTQYF | TGCGCCAGCAGCCTAGCGGGAGTAGATACGCAGTATTTT
few | TRBJ1-5 | TRBV7-6 | . | CASSSGGVFSNQPQHF | TGTGCCAGCAGCTCCGGGGGAGTGTTCAGCAATCAGCCCCAGCATTTT
. | TRBJ2-1 | TRBV2 | . | CASSGMVADEQFF | TGTGCCAGCAGTGGTATGGTAGCCGATGAGCAGTTCTTC
. | TRBJ2-7 | TRBV10-3 | TRBD2 | CAISSSGGAGEQYF | TGTGCCATCAGTTCTAGCGGGGGGGCCGGAGAGCAGTACTTC
once | TRBJ2-6 | TRBV29-1 | TRBD1 | CSVGDRGPGANVLTF | TGCAGCGTCGGGGACAGGGGGCCCGGGGCCAACGTCCTGACTTTC
. | TRBJ2-3 | TRBV5-4 | TRBD2 | CASSLVIAGPGDTQYF | TGTGCCAGCAGCTTGGTAATAGCGGGACCCGGAGATACGCAGTATTTT
. | TRBJ2-7 | TRBV5-6 | TRBD2 | CASSPGLAPTREQYF | TGTGCCAGCAGCCCCGGACTAGCTCCTACTAGGGAGCAGTACTTC
. | TRBJ2-1 | TRBV9 | TRBD1 | CASSLDRASYNEQFF | TGTGCCAGCAGCCTTGACAGGGCCTCCTACAATGAGCAGTTCTTC
. | TRBJ2-1 | TRBV24-1 | . | CATSDLISGANEQFF | TGTGCCACCAGTGATTTGATCTCAGGGGCCAACGAGCAGTTCTTC
. | TRBJ2-2 | TRBV19 | . | CASSFHRPRISGELFF | TGTGCCAGTAGCTTCCACCGGCCCAGGATTAGCGGGGAGCTGTTTTTT
. | TRBJ1-4 | TRBV6-6 | TRBD1 | CASSPGTGPTVGELFF | TGTGCCAGCAGCCCCGGGACAGGACCAACCGTAGGGGAACTGTTTTTT
once | TRBJ1-5 | TRBV2 | TRBD1 | CASRIWTGDQPQHF | TGTGCCAGCAGGATCTGGACAGGGGATCAGCCCCAGCATTTT
. | TRBJ1-1 | TRBV4-1 | . | CASSQDKDRRSTEAFF | TGCGCCAGCAGCCAAGATAAAGACAGGAGGTCCACTGAAGCTTTCTTT
. | TRBJ1-1 | TRBV5-1 | . | CASSLDRANTEAFF | TGCGCCAGCAGCTTGGACAGGGCAAACACTGAAGCTTTCTTT
. | TRBJ1-1 | TRBV7-9 | TRBD1 | CASSPRTGDMNTEAFF | TGTGCCAGCAGCCCCCGGACAGGAGATATGAACACTGAAGCTTTCTTT
. | TRBJ2-7 | TRBV7-2 | . | CASSLADIRVEQYF | TGTGCCAGCAGCTTAGCAGACATCAGGGTCGAGCAGTACTTC
. | TRBJ2-1 | TRBV6-5 | TRBD2 | CATCSGGAYNEQFF | TGTGCCACTTGTAGCGGGGGGGCATACAATGAGCAGTTCTTC
. | TRBJ1-2 | TRBV25-1 | TRBD1 | CASSGWTGGFYGYTF | TGTGCCAGCAGTGGCTGGACAGGGGGCTTCTATGGCTACACCTTC
. | TRBJ1-2 | TRBV2 | TRBD1 | CASSEISGGYGYTF | TGTGCCAGCAGTGAGATTTCAGGGGGCTATGGCTACACCTTC
once | TRBJ2-7 | TRBV5-1 | . | CASSLAVSTNYEQYF | TGCGCCAGCAGCTTGGCGGTATCGACAAACTACGAGCAGTACTTC